These 3 T cell receptor beta chains were sequenced from one sample in a study of blood T cell repertoires in COVID-19. Libraries were prepared by immunoSEQ multiplex PCR; TCRdb keeps only in-frame clonotypes and omits some of them. This sample carries about 220,000 clones, approximately 83% of them seen once, and the ten largest clones take 4.8%. The sample was PBMCs or T cells enriched from blood (not recorded which). The receptors derive from a woman between 50 and 59 years old who had been exposed to COVID-19.

Only one count was recorded for this clone. The chain employs TRBV12-5 and TRBJ2-4; maybe TRBD1 (5 bases). This CDR3 region has 17 residues. V was clipped by 0 bases and J by 5 bases, with 17 bases between them. Germline CDR1 and CDR2: LGHNT and FRNRAP. Here the CDR3 DNA reads TGTGCTAGTGGTTTGGTACTAAACGATAGGGGCCAAAACATTCAGTACTTC. It is translated as CASGLVLNDRGQNIQYF.

The chain is built from TRBV13 and TRBJ1-1, with D possibly matching TRBD1 (5 bases). The CDR3 spans 10 residues. The germline V gene has CDR1 PRHDT and CDR2 FYEKMQ (reference sequence). The germline V and J ends were trimmed by 9 bases and 5 bases, with 7 bases remaining between them. CDR3 sequence (DNA): TGTGCCAGGGGGCATACTGAAGCTTTCTTT. Its protein is CARGHTEAFF.

This chain links TRBV11-1 with TRBJ2-1, with 11 bases that match TRBD1. This CDR3 spans 15 amino acids. Germline V CDR1 and CDR2: SGHAT, FQDESV (reference sequence). V lost 5 bases and J lost 6; bases outside the gene matches: 6. The CDR3 spells CASSPTGTGGNEQFF. The CDR3 DNA reads as TGTGCCAGCAGCCCCACCGGGACAGGGGGCAATGAGCAGTTCTTC.